Shown below are 21 T cell receptor beta chains from a single sample sequenced in a study of blood T cell repertoires in COVID-19. Produced via immunoSEQ multiplex PCR; TCRdb's table is partial and in-frame only. The sample shows 260,000 or so clones, 80% to 90% of them seen only once. Sequenced material: peripheral blood. Receptor source: a man older than 75 with acute or convalescent COVID-19.

The J gene is TRBJ1-6, the V gene TRBV5-6; D may be TRBD1 (5 bases). In germline, CDR1 is SGHDT, CDR2 YYEEEE. The CDR3 loop spans 15 amino acids. V was trimmed by 6 bases and J by 0 bases, leaving 10 bases between them. CDR3 DNA: TGTGCCAGCACCCCGGGGGGCTCCTATAATTCACCCCTCCACTTT. The encoded protein is CASTPGGSYNSPLHF.

V usage is TRBV25-1 and J usage is TRBJ1-2, with TRBD1 identical over 8 bases. The germline CDR1 and CDR2 sequences are MGHDK and SYGVNS. The V segment lost 2 bases and the J segment 1 base; nucleotides outside the gene matches: 3. The CDR3 has 15 amino acids. The chain's CDR3 is CASSEQGAINYGYTF. The CDR3 coding sequence is TGTGCCAGCAGTGAACAGGGGGCGATTAACTATGGCTACACCTTC.

The chain uses TRBV6-5 and TRBJ2-7, with 8 bases matching TRBD1. CDR3 size: 14 residues. The ends lost 5 bases at V and 4 bases at J; junction bases unmatched: 7. In germline, CDR1 is MNHEY, CDR2 SVGAGI. CDR3 nucleotide sequence: TGTGCCAGCAGTCCAGACGGACAGGGTTACGAGCAGTACTTC. As protein: CASSPDGQGYEQYF.

J is TRBJ2-2 and V is TRBV7-3; D is perhaps TRBD2 (5 bases). V was trimmed by 4 bases and J by 4 bases, leaving 13 bases between them. Germline V gene sequence: CDR1 SGHTA, CDR2 FQGTGA. The CDR3 length is 15 residues. This CDR3 is CASSSQPRGTGELFF. The CDR3 DNA reads as TGTGCCAGCAGCTCCCAACCCCGGGGCACCGGGGAGCTGTTTTTT.

V usage is TRBV7-9 and J usage is TRBJ1-4; D unclear. This CDR3 is 14 amino acids long. Germline CDR1 is SEHNR and CDR2 is FQNEAQ (reference sequence). The V end was cut by 5 bases, the J end by 8 bases, with 15 bases between. The CDR3 spells CASSPREDLEKLFF. DNA of the CDR3: TGTGCCAGCAGCCCCCGGGAAGATTTGGAAAAACTGTTTTTT. Combining the CDR3 with reference TRBV7-9 and TRBJ1-4 gives the whole variable domain DTGVSQNPRHKITKRGQNVTFRCDPISEHNRLYWYRQTLGQGPEFLTYFQNEAQLEKSRLLSDRFSAERPKGSFSTLEIQRTEQGDSAMYLCASSPREDLEKLFFGSGTQLSVL.

This clone was seen once. V gene TRBV11-2 combines with J gene TRBJ2-2; 8 bases align to TRBD2. Germline-derived CDR1 and CDR2 are SGHAT and FQNNGV. The J segment lost 2 bases and the V segment lost 5 bases, leaving 7 bases of the junction unmatched. The CDR3 runs 16 residues. The CDR3 DNA is TGTGCCAGCAGCCACGGACTAGCCGAAAACACCGGGGAGCTGTTTTTT. Protein: CASSHGLAENTGELFF.

The rearrangement uses TRBV28 and TRBJ2-5; TRBD1 might be the D (6 bases). Germline V lookup: CDR1 MDHEN, CDR2 SYDVKM. V dropped 6 bases and J dropped 9 bases, with 17 bases sitting between them. The CDR3 is made up of 13 amino acids. This CDR3 is CASSPRGQGAQYF. The CDR3 bases are TGTGCCAGCAGCCCTAGGGGACAAGGGGCCCAGTACTTC. Variable domain in full (rest from reference TRBV28 and TRBJ2-5): DVKVTQSSRYLVKRTGEKVFLECVQDMDHENMFWYRQDPGLGLRLIYFSYDVKMKEKGDIPEGYSVSREKKERFSLILESASTNQTSMYLCASSPRGQGAQYFGPGTRLLVL.

The rearrangement links TRBV9 to TRBJ2-1; 8 nucleotides agree with TRBD2. V shed 3 bases and J 6 bases; nucleotides not matched to a gene: 5. Germline lookup yields CDR1 SGDLS and CDR2 YYNGEE. CDR3 length equals 14 residues. The CDR3 loop reads CASSGGGWINEQFF. The CDR3 bases are TGTGCCAGCAGCGGCGGGGGGTGGATCAATGAGCAGTTCTTC.

The chain is built from TRBV2 and TRBJ1-2; D remains ambiguous. CDR3 size: 13 residues. CDR1 is SNHLY, CDR2 FYNNEI, per germline. V was pared by 6 bases and J by 8 bases, with 16 bases between. The DNA of the CDR3 is TGTGCCAGCAGCCTAAACTATGAGTTCGGCTACACCTTC. It yields the protein CASSLNYEFGYTF. The full variable domain, completed using reference TRBV2 and TRBJ1-2, is EPEVTQTPSHQVTQMGQEVILRCVPISNHLYFYWYRQILGQKVEFLVSFYNNEISEKSEIFDDQFSVERPDGSNFTLKIRSTKLEDSAMYFCASSLNYEFGYTFGSGTRLTVV.

The genes are TRBV12-3 or TRBV12-4 and TRBJ1-2; D call uncertain. The CDR3 has 11 amino acids. V dropped 8 bases and J dropped 2 bases, with 6 bases sitting between them. As DNA, the CDR3 is TGTGCCAGCGGAGGGAACTATGGCTACACCTTC. This codes for CASGGNYGYTF.

This chain joins TRBV5-1 and TRBJ1-4; perhaps TRBD1 as D (6 bases). The germline V gene encodes CDR1 SGHRS and CDR2 YFSETQ. V dropped 7 bases and J dropped 2 bases, with 15 bases sitting between them. The CDR3 loop spans 15 amino acids. The CDR3 DNA reads as TGCGCCAGCCGAATACAGGGAGGGACTAATGAAAAACTGTTTTTT. Amino acid sequence: CASRIQGGTNEKLFF.

The CDR3 loop is CASSLDLNSYNEQFF. CDR3 sequence (DNA): TGTGCCAGCAGCTTAGACCTAAACTCCTACAATGAGCAGTTCTTC. V gene TRBV7-2 combines with J gene TRBJ2-1; D remains ambiguous. With 1 base removed from V and 0 bases from J, the gap between germline ends came to 7 bases. The CDR3 runs to 15 residues. The germline V gene encodes CDR1 SGHTA and CDR2 FQGNSA.

The rearrangement links TRBV15 to TRBJ2-3; 8 bases are a match to TRBD2. Germline lookup yields CDR1 LNHNV and CDR2 YYDKDF (reference sequence). The CDR3 is made up of 17 amino acids. The junction had 8 bases not matched to a gene; V was cut back by 1 base and J by 2 bases. This CDR3 reads CATSRGDSGAVTDTQYF. The CDR3 nucleotides read TGTGCCACCAGCAGAGGAGATAGCGGGGCCGTCACAGATACGCAGTATTTT.

The rearrangement links TRBV11-3 to TRBJ2-1; D ambiguous. The CDR3 covers 15 residues. The V end lost 0 bases, the J end lost 5 bases, and 11 bases lay between the germline ends. Germline V lookup: CDR1 SGHNT, CDR2 YENEEA. CDR3 residues: CASSLDYLVDNEQFF. The CDR3 nucleotides are TGTGCCAGCAGCTTAGATTACCTAGTTGACAATGAGCAGTTCTTC.

J is TRBJ2-2 and V is TRBV7-3; a possible D gene is TRBD2 (5 bases). This CDR3 contains 16 residues. CDR1 is SGHTA and CDR2 is FQGTGA in the germline V gene. Trimming cost V 1 base and J 0 bases, with 9 bases left between them. The CDR3, as DNA: TGTGCCAGCAGCTTAAAAACGGGATCGAACACCGGGGAGCTGTTTTTT. It specifies CASSLKTGSNTGELFF.

J is TRBJ2-5 and V is TRBV7-9; TRBD2 matches 7 bases. The CDR3 runs to 17 residues. Germline trimming cut 4 bases from V and 6 bases from J; bases unmatched to any gene: 17. CDR1 SEHNR and CDR2 FQNEAQ come from the germline V gene (reference sequence). This CDR3 reads CASSSRHSGAGAQTQYF. The CDR3 DNA sequence: TGTGCCAGCAGCTCACGCCACTCTGGGGCGGGAGCTCAGACCCAGTACTTC.

The V and J genes are TRBV7-2 and TRBJ1-2; the D is unclear. Trimming took off 5 bases at V and 4 bases at J, with 14 bases between the two ends. This CDR3 has 14 amino acids. Germline CDR1 and CDR2: SGHTA and FQGNSA. CDR3 sequence reads: CASSPREVFYGYTF. The CDR3 DNA is TGTGCCAGCAGCCCGAGAGAGGTTTTCTATGGCTACACCTTC.

The J gene is TRBJ2-3, the V gene TRBV7-2; possibly TRBD2 for D (6 bases). Germline V gene lookup returns CDR1 SGHTA and CDR2 FQGNSA. This CDR3 comprises 14 residues. V was shortened by 2 bases and J by 6 bases, with 12 bases between the two germline ends. The DNA of the CDR3 is TGTGCCAGCAGCTTAACCGGGGGAATCGATACGCAGTATTTT. Translation gives CASSLTGGIDTQYF.

The chain combines TRBV5-1 with TRBJ2-5, with D possibly being TRBD1 (6 bases). CDR1 is SGHRS and CDR2 is YFSETQ in the germline V gene. The CDR3 spans 14 residues. The ends were cut back, 5 bases at V and 1 base at J, with 12 bases in the middle. The chain's CDR3 is CASRLTGPQETQYF. CDR3 DNA sequence: TGCGCCAGCAGACTCACAGGGCCCCAAGAGACCCAGTACTTC.

This sequence joins TRBV5-1 and TRBJ2-5, with 13 bases identical to TRBD2. After removal of 3 bases from V and 2 bases from J, the junction contained 7 bases not matched to a gene. This CDR3 has 17 amino acids. CDR1 and CDR2 from the germline V gene are SGHRS and YFSETQ. The CDR3 coding sequence is TGCGCCAGCAGCTCTGCCTCACTAGCGGGGGGGCAAGAGACCCAGTACTTC. It codes for CASSSASLAGGQETQYF.

This clone was counted a few times. The chain has TRBV4-1 and TRBJ2-5, with D possibly TRBD1 on 7 matching bases. CDR1 and CDR2 (germline): MGHRA, YSYEKL. CDR3 length: 15 amino acids. Trimming left V 4 bases short and J 3 bases short, with 15 bases between. The DNA of the CDR3 is TGCGCCAGCAGCCTAGGGGCAGGGGGGAAAGAGACCCAGTACTTC. Amino acids: CASSLGAGGKETQYF.